This entry describes one TCR beta chain. The data belong to a study of CD8 T cells in Susac syndrome. RNA amounts of about 0.5 to 1 ug underwent reverse transcription with random hexamers. TCRdb re-called the immunoSEQ multiplex PCR reads with MiXCR, one entry per CDR3 protein. The sample lists 150,000 or so distinct CDR3 sequences, 90% to 97% occurring once. The CDR3 is made up of 13 amino acids. Germline loops: CDR1 DFQATT, CDR2 SNEGSKA (reference sequence). V was shortened by 5 bases and J by 13 bases, with 18 bases between the two germline ends. The sequence came from a human donor with Susac syndrome. J is TRBJ1-6 and V is TRBV20-1, with D maybe TRBD1 (6 bases). The sequencing input was CD4+ T cells from PBMCs. The CDR3 protein is CSAQDTGSAPLHF. CDR3 coding DNA: TGCAGTGCTCAAGACACAGGGTCGGCGCCCCTCCACTTT.